Listed below are T cell receptor beta chains from one sample, sequenced in a study of T cell responses to AZD1222 COVID-19 vaccine. Repertoires were generated with immunoSEQ multiplex PCR, while TCRdb's copy carries only in-frame clones and drops some. The top ten hold roughly 20% of the sample, which has fewer than 110,000 clones, around 90% seen once. Material: peripheral blood, obtained on day 0 of AZD1222 vaccination. The receptors were gathered from an adult in good health. The CDR3 runs from the conserved cysteine through the conserved F or W. Each record gives: D gene, clone size, CDR3 length, V gene, J gene, CDR3 protein, CDR3 DNA. D genes are given only for firm matches. Where a row states a size, it is once, few, many or the class of an expanded clone; other rows omit it.

.,.,14,TRBV6-6,TRBJ1-3,CASSGTDSGNTIYF,TGTGCCAGCTCGGGGACGGACTCTGGAAACACCATATATTTT
TRBD1,.,17,TRBV2,TRBJ2-5,CASSRDSAHLVEETQYF,TGTGCCAGCAGTCGGGACAGCGCTCATTTAGTGGAAGAGACCCAGTACTTC
TRBD1,.,14,TRBV29-1,TRBJ1-2,CSVPGGQGLGGYTF,TGCAGCGTTCCAGGTGGACAGGGACTCGGCGGCTACACCTTC
.,.,12,TRBV28,TRBJ1-2,CASSYDTYGYTF,TGTGCCAGCAGTTATGACACCTATGGCTACACCTTC
.,.,15,TRBV11-3,TRBJ2-5,CASSWGKGPQETQYF,TGTGCCAGCAGCTGGGGGAAGGGCCCCCAAGAGACCCAGTACTTC
TRBD1,once,15,TRBV7-2,TRBJ1-1,CASSLLGRGHGEAFF,TGTGCCAGCAGCTTATTGGGCAGGGGGCATGGTGAAGCTTTCTTT
.,.,11,TRBV7-2,TRBJ2-7,CASSTFGEQYF,TGTGCCAGCAGCACCTTCGGGGAGCAGTACTTC
.,once,15,TRBV6-1,TRBJ1-1,CASSEALSGTGRAFF,TGTGCCAGCAGTGAAGCATTATCGGGAACGGGGAGAGCTTTCTTT
.,.,14,TRBV6-6,TRBJ2-7,CASTYRGTAYEQYF,TGTGCCAGCACTTATCGGGGGACCGCCTACGAGCAGTACTTC
.,.,15,TRBV28,TRBJ2-6,CASSLAAAGANVLTF,TGTGCCAGCAGTTTGGCGGCGGCGGGGGCCAACGTCCTGACTTTC
.,.,16,TRBV7-2,TRBJ1-3,CASSLGLGLSGNTIYF,TGTGCCAGCAGCTTAGGGCTGGGACTCTCTGGAAACACCATATATTTT
.,.,11,TRBV7-8,TRBJ2-1,CASSLAGEQFF,TGTGCCAGCAGCTTAGCTGGGGAGCAGTTCTTC
.,.,15,TRBV28,TRBJ1-6,CASSGGRSIYSPLHF,TGTGCCAGCAGTGGCGGACGGTCCATTTATTCACCCCTCCACTTT
TRBD1,.,15,TRBV6-5,TRBJ2-3,CASSGTGGTKDTQYF,TGTGCCAGCTCGGGGACAGGGGGAACGAAAGATACGCAGTATTTT
.,.,15,TRBV28,TRBJ1-2,CASIRGGNHNYGYTF,TGTGCCAGCATCCGGGGAGGGAACCATAACTATGGCTACACCTTC
.,.,14,TRBV3-1/TRBV3-2,TRBJ1-1,CASTQGGRNTELLF,TGTGCCAGCACCCAAGGGGGGCGGAACACTGAACTCCTCTTT
.,.,13,TRBV2,TRBJ2-5,CASSEAGIETQYF,TGTGCCAGCAGTGAAGCGGGGATAGAGACCCAGTACTTC
TRBD1,.,15,TRBV4-2,TRBJ1-1,CASSQGTGVNTEAFF,TGTGCCAGCAGCCAAGGTACAGGGGTGAACACTGAAGCTTTCTTT
TRBD1,.,14,TRBV2,TRBJ1-6,CASRVQGAIESLHF,TGTGCCAGCAGAGTACAGGGGGCGATTGAATCCCTCCACTTT
TRBD1,.,16,TRBV2,TRBJ1-6,CASSSGGGSYNSPLHF,TGTGCCAGCAGTTCAGGGGGAGGGTCCTATAATTCACCCCTCCACTTT
TRBD2,.,15,TRBV7-7,TRBJ2-5,CASSLGTSGEETQYF,TGTGCTAGCAGCCTAGGGACTAGCGGGGAAGAGACCCAGTACTTC
.,.,16,TRBV6-6,TRBJ2-2,CASSQPQGGGTGELFF,TGTGCCAGCAGTCAGCCTCAGGGGGGCGGCACCGGGGAGCTGTTTTTT
TRBD1,.,14,TRBV19,TRBJ1-6,CASNSGTEDSPLHF,TGTGCCAGTAATAGCGGGACAGAAGATTCACCCCTCCACTTT
.,.,14,TRBV27,TRBJ2-7,CASGEIPRVNEQYF,TGTGCCAGCGGGGAGATTCCCAGGGTCAACGAGCAGTACTTC
TRBD1,.,15,TRBV28,TRBJ1-4,CASSLGDRSNEKLFF,TGTGCCAGCAGTTTAGGGGACAGGTCGAATGAAAAACTGTTTTTT
.,.,14,TRBV6-5,TRBJ2-1,CASTTFSVSNEQFF,TGTGCCAGCACTACCTTTAGCGTCTCCAATGAGCAGTTCTTC
.,few,13,TRBV2,TRBJ1-1,CASKTENFGEAFF,TGTGCCAGCAAGACGGAAAATTTCGGCGAAGCTTTCTTT
.,.,18,TRBV19,TRBJ2-1,CASSRSLLADYLYNEQFF,TGTGCCAGTAGTAGGTCCCTCTTAGCGGATTATTTGTACAATGAGCAGTTCTTC
.,.,14,TRBV5-1,TRBJ1-4,CASSLRGMDEKLFF,TGCGCCAGCAGCTTGAGGGGGATGGATGAAAAACTGTTTTTT
TRBD1,once,16,TRBV19,TRBJ1-2,CASTLLPGQGNYGYTF,TGTGCCAGTACCCTCCTTCCCGGACAGGGAAACTATGGCTACACCTTC
.,.,13,TRBV19,TRBJ1-1,CASRNAVNTEAFF,TGTGCCAGTAGGAATGCGGTGAACACTGAAGCTTTCTTT
.,.,14,TRBV6-5,TRBJ2-3,CASSQGHPTDTQYF,TGTGCCAGCAGTCAGGGACATCCCACAGATACGCAGTATTTT
.,.,14,TRBV25-1,TRBJ1-4,CASSVSATNEKLFF,TGTGCCAGCAGTGTGTCAGCAACTAATGAAAAACTGTTTTTT
TRBD1,few,12,TRBV5-5,TRBJ1-2,CASAQGTDGYTF,TGTGCCAGCGCACAAGGGACAGACGGCTACACCTTC
.,.,15,TRBV28,TRBJ2-2,CASTPGAGMTGELFF,TGTGCCAGCACCCCAGGGGCGGGGATGACCGGGGAGCTGTTTTTT
.,.,15,TRBV19,TRBJ1-1,CASSIARQEVGEAFF,TGTGCCAGTAGTATAGCCCGACAGGAGGTTGGAGAAGCTTTCTTT
TRBD1,few,13,TRBV9,TRBJ2-7,CASSAGTASEQYF,TGTGCCAGCAGCGCCGGGACAGCATCCGAGCAGTACTTC
.,once,16,TRBV27,TRBJ1-6,CASSPYTSSYNSPLHF,TGTGCCAGCAGTCCCTACACGAGCTCCTATAATTCACCCCTCCACTTT
TRBD1,.,16,TRBV5-1,TRBJ1-4,CASSPETGPTNEKLFF,TGCGCCAGCAGCCCCGAGACAGGGCCCACTAATGAAAAACTGTTTTTT
.,.,12,TRBV30,TRBJ2-7,CAWSASAYEQYF,TGTGCCTGGAGTGCATCAGCGTACGAGCAGTACTTC
TRBD1,.,16,TRBV12-5,TRBJ2-1,CASGLIQGNGYNEQFF,TGTGCTAGTGGTTTAATACAGGGGAACGGGTACAATGAGCAGTTCTTC
.,.,13,TRBV6-5,TRBJ1-6,CASSYTQGAPLHF,TGTGCCAGCAGTTATACTCAGGGTGCCCCCCTCCACTTT
.,.,15,TRBV6-5,TRBJ2-7,CASNPSTAHSYEQYF,TGTGCCAGCAATCCCTCGACGGCACACTCCTACGAGCAGTACTTC
.,.,12,TRBV6-5,TRBJ1-1,CASSYGNSEAFF,TGTGCCAGCAGTTACGGGAATTCTGAAGCTTTCTTT
TRBD1,.,15,TRBV19,TRBJ1-5,CASSVAGGGNQPQHF,TGTGCCAGTAGTGTAGCAGGGGGCGGCAATCAGCCCCAGCATTTT
.,.,13,TRBV3-1/TRBV3-2,TRBJ1-1,CASSHNGGTEAFF,TGTGCCAGCAGCCACAACGGGGGGACTGAAGCTTTCTTT
TRBD1,.,15,TRBV15,TRBJ1-2,CATSRVRDSQDGYTF,TGTGCCACCAGCAGAGTCCGGGACAGCCAAGATGGCTACACCTTC
.,.,15,TRBV14,TRBJ2-5,CASSHFEAAKRGQYF,TGTGCCAGCAGCCATTTCGAAGCGGCGAAGAGGGGCCAGTACTTC